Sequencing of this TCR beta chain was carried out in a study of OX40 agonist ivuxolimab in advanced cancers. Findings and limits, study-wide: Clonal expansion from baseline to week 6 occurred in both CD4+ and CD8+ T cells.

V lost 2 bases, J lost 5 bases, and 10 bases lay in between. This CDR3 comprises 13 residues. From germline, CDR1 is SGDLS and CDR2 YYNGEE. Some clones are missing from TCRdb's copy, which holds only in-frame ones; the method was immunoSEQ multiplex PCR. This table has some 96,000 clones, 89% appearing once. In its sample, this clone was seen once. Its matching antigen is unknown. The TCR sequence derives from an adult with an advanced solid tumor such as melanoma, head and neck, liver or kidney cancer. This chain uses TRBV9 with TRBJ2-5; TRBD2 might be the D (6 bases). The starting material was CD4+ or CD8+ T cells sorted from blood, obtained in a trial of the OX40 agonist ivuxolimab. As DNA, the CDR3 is TGTGCCAGCAGCGTCGGGGGTGTTGAGACCCAGTACTTC. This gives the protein CASSVGGVETQYF. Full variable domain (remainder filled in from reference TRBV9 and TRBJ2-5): DSGVTQTPKHLITATGQRVTLRCSPRSGDLSVYWYQQSLDQGLQFLIQYYNGEERAKGNILERFSAQQFPDLHSELNLSSLELGDSALYFCASSVGGVETQYFGPGTRLLVL.